This T cell receptor beta chain was sequenced in a study of blood T cell repertoires in COVID-19. Background on the study: COVID-19 samples from acute and convalescent phases originated in the United States, Italy and Spain.

This CDR3 is 12 amino acids long. The ends were cut back, 1 base at V and 9 bases at J, with 4 bases in the middle. Per the germline V gene, CDR1 is MGHRA and CDR2 is YSYEKL. Authors' analysis steps: Cell counts per sample came from amplifying reference gene primers. Clones were sequenced by immunoSEQ multiplex PCR, and TCRdb holds only the in-frame ones, with some missing. For V, J and clone size, that table is used; D and trimming come from the DNA. In the table there are some 350,000 clones, approximately 90% of which are singletons. The TCR was taken from a woman under 30 who had recovered from COVID-19. The sample was peripheral blood. This rearrangement joins TRBV4-1 to TRBJ1-6; D is unclear. CDR3: CASSQGPSPLHF. CDR3 in DNA: TGCGCCAGCAGCCAAGGGCCTTCACCCCTCCACTTT.